These 3 T cell receptor beta chains were sequenced from one sample in a study of blood T cell repertoires in COVID-19. Using immunoSEQ multiplex PCR, the repertoire was profiled, and TCRdb retains in-frame clones only, with some absent. The sample carries under 250,000 clones, over 65% recorded once. The sample was peripheral blood. These receptors all stem from a woman aged 70-85 years with active or convalescent COVID-19.

The chain employs TRBV6-5 and TRBJ2-7; 12 nucleotides align to TRBD2. Trimming cost V 6 bases and J 0 bases; bases outside gene matches: 3. There are 15 residues in the CDR3. The V gene's germline CDR1 is MNHEY and CDR2 SVGAGI. The CDR3 nucleotides are TGTGCCAGCAGCATGACTAGCGGGAGCTCCTACGAGCAGTACTTC. Its translation is CASSMTSGSSYEQYF.

This chain uses TRBV7-9 with TRBJ1-2; D remains ambiguous. CDR1 and CDR2 (germline): SEHNR, FQNEAQ (reference sequence). V was pared by 1 base and J by 8 bases, with 14 bases between. The CDR3 consists of 14 residues. The CDR3 reads CASSLVGSPTGYTF. Here the CDR3 DNA reads TGTGCCAGCAGCTTAGTCGGCAGCCCGACAGGCTACACCTTC.

The chain recombines TRBV5-4 with TRBJ2-5; D may be TRBD2 (5 bases). In germline, CDR1 is SGHNT, CDR2 YYREEE (reference sequence). The CDR3 covers 16 residues. The V and J ends lost 0 bases and 5 bases respectively, with 17 bases between them. The CDR3 DNA reads as TGTGCCAGCAGCTTGGCGAGTGGGAGAGACGTGGAGACCCAGTACTTC. This encodes CASSLASGRDVETQYF.